The 20 T cell receptor beta chains below were found in one sample sequenced in a study of blood T cell repertoires in COVID-19. Some clones are missing from TCRdb's copy, which holds only in-frame ones; the method was immunoSEQ multiplex PCR. The sample shows 95,000 to 110,000 clones, around 89% of them seen only once. The sequenced material came from peripheral blood. The receptors derive from a man in his fifties or sixties with active or convalescent COVID-19.

The chain carries TRBV7-2 and TRBJ2-3; 7 nucleotides match TRBD2. Germline loops: CDR1 SGHTA, CDR2 FQGNSA. J gave up 0 bases and V 1 base, and 1 base lay outside the gene matches. The CDR3 loop spans 15 amino acids. This CDR3 reads CASSLVRGSTDTQYF. CDR3 sequence (DNA): TGTGCCAGCAGCTTAGTGCGGGGGAGCACAGATACGCAGTATTTT.

The chain carries TRBV7-2 and TRBJ1-1, with 8 bases lining up with TRBD1. The CDR3 runs 13 residues. The V gene end was trimmed by 0 bases and the J gene end by 9 bases; junction bases not matched to a gene: 3. From germline, CDR1 is SGHTA and CDR2 FQGNSA. Here the CDR3 reads CASSLAGTGKAFF. The CDR3 region has the DNA TGTGCCAGCAGCTTAGCCGGGACAGGTAAAGCTTTCTTT.

This clone was detected only a few times. The rearrangement links TRBV28 to TRBJ2-3, with 9 bases fitting TRBD1. Trimming cost V 4 bases and J 2 bases; bases outside gene matches: 19. The germline V gene has CDR1 MDHEN and CDR2 SYDVKM. The CDR3 has 20 amino acids. The CDR3 coding sequence is TGTGCCAGCAGTTCTCCCACAGGGGGCGGTTTTTTCCTACACACAGATACGCAGTATTTT. Protein sequence: CASSSPTGGGFFLHTDTQYF.

This chain connects TRBV6-5 to TRBJ1-2; 7 bases fit TRBD1. The germline gives CDR1 MNHEY, CDR2 SVGAGI. The CDR3 is 13 amino acids. The V segment lost 4 bases and the J segment 6 bases; nucleotides outside the gene matches: 5. The CDR3 loop reads CASSLQGWDGYTF. The CDR3 DNA follows: TGTGCCAGCAGTTTACAGGGGTGGGATGGCTACACCTTC.

The chain links TRBV4-2 to TRBJ2-5, with D possibly matching TRBD2 (6 bases). V lost 5 bases and J lost 3, with 10 bases in between. In germline, CDR1 is LGHNA, CDR2 YNFKEQ. This CDR3 contains 13 residues. This CDR3 is CASSTGLKETQYF. CDR3 DNA sequence: TGTGCCAGCAGCACCGGACTAAAAGAGACCCAGTACTTC.

The chain carries TRBV6-5 and TRBJ2-7; 7 bases fit TRBD1. CDR1 MNHEY and CDR2 SVGAGI come from the germline V gene. The V segment lost 6 bases and the J segment 5 bases; nucleotides outside the gene matches: 4. The CDR3 has 12 amino acids. In DNA, the CDR3 is TGTGCCAGCAGAGGTCAGGGGGACGAGCAGTACTTC. This encodes CASRGQGDEQYF.

In the case of this clone: Other DNA sequences in the sample encode the same CDR3. The chain links TRBV7-9 to TRBJ1-1; a weak D match, TRBD1 (6 bases). This CDR3 spans 13 amino acids. CDR1 is SEHNR, CDR2 FQNEAQ, per germline (reference sequence). The ends were cut back, 3 bases at V and 5 bases at J, with 10 bases in the middle. The CDR3 loop is CASSFQGNTEAFF. As DNA, the CDR3 is TGTGCCAGCAGCTTCCAGGGGAATACTGAAGCTTTCTTT.

Notes on this clone: Relative to the germline gene, one junction end is altered; a read error may explain this. The chain is built from TRBV10-3 and TRBJ2-7; 8 bases align to TRBD1. The CDR3 extends over 14 amino acids. Germline values: CDR1 ENHRY, CDR2 SYGVKD. This CDR3 is CAIGDGQGSYEQYF. DNA for the CDR3: TGTGCCATCGGTGATGGACAGGGATCCTACGAGCAGTACTTC.

The genes are TRBV30 and TRBJ1-1; 9 bases are shared with TRBD1. The CDR3 totals 13 residues. Germline loops: CDR1 GTSNPN, CDR2 SVGIG (reference sequence). With V trimmed by 3 bases and J by 2 bases, 1 base remained unmatched. The CDR3 DNA is TGTGCCTGGAGACAGGGGGCTAACACTGAAGCTTTCTTT. Translating it yields CAWRQGANTEAFF.

This clone was observed at least ten times. The CDR3 nucleotides read TGTGCCAGCAGCTTGTCAGGACTAGCTGCTGGGGAGCTGTTTTTT. It yields the protein CASSLSGLAAGELFF. The chain links TRBV5-4 to TRBJ2-2, with 8 positions matching TRBD2. This CDR3 region has 15 residues. Looked up from germline, CDR1 is SGHNT and CDR2 is YYREEE (reference sequence). With V trimmed by 1 base and J by 8 bases, 7 bases remained unmatched.

The chain links TRBV2 to TRBJ2-2; possible D gene TRBD2, 5 bases. Between the trimmed V and J ends, which lost 4 bases and 3 bases, there was a span of 15 bases. CDR1 and CDR2 (germline): SNHLY, FYNNEI. The CDR3 is 16 amino acids. The DNA for the CDR3 is TGTGCCAGCAGTGCTCGGACTGGGCGAGACACCGGGGAGCTGTTTTTT. Translating it yields CASSARTGRDTGELFF.

The rearrangement links TRBV11-2 to TRBJ2-3; 7 positions match TRBD2. This CDR3 is built from 16 residues. V lost 0 bases, J lost 3 bases, and 6 bases stayed unmatched. The V gene's germline CDR1 is SGHAT and CDR2 FQNNGV. The CDR3 spells CASSLDNGSGTDTQYF. The CDR3 bases are TGTGCCAGCAGCTTAGATAATGGTAGCGGGACAGATACGCAGTATTTT.

The genes are TRBV5-1 and TRBJ2-1; possible D gene TRBD1, 6 bases. CDR3 length: 14 amino acids. The V gene's germline CDR1 is SGHRS and CDR2 YFSETQ. V was cut by 4 bases and J by 5 bases, with 13 bases left in between. DNA for the CDR3: TGCGCCAGCAGCGCCTTAGGGGGACACAATGAGCAGTTCTTC. It yields the protein CASSALGGHNEQFF.

This clone appeared once. The chain recombines TRBV21-1 with TRBJ2-7; the table assigns TRBD2, which was not confirmed against the DNA. TRBV21-1 is labeled a pseudogene. This CDR3 region has 17 residues. The chain's CDR3 is CASSSPLGGGRFHEQYF. The CDR3 DNA is TGTGCCAGCAGCAGCCCATTGGGTGGCGGGAGGTTCCACGAGCAGTACTTC.

V gene TRBV30 combines with J gene TRBJ2-1; 8 bases align to TRBD1. V trimming: 2 bases; J trimming: 4 bases; junction bases outside the gene matches: 7. Germline CDR1 is GTSNPN and CDR2 is SVGIG (reference sequence). CDR3 length equals 15 residues. The CDR3 sequence: CAWSLGQGEYNEQFF. The CDR3 DNA reads TGTGCCTGGAGTCTTGGACAGGGTGAATACAATGAGCAGTTCTTC.

The rearrangement links TRBV5-5 to TRBJ2-1, with D perhaps TRBD1 (6 bases). The length of the CDR3 is 13 residues. Trimming took 4 bases from V and 5 from J, leaving 10 bases between them. The germline gives CDR1 SGHKS, CDR2 YYEKEE (reference sequence). CDR3 region: CASSRDTNNEQFF. The CDR3 nucleotides are TGTGCCAGCAGCCGGGACACCAACAATGAGCAGTTCTTC.

The V call is TRBV25-1, the J call TRBJ2-1; tentative D call: TRBD1 (6 bases). The V end lost 5 bases, the J end lost 6 bases, and 14 bases lay between the germline ends. The CDR3 is made up of 14 amino acids. Germline CDR1 and CDR2: MGHDK and SYGVNS. The CDR3 DNA is TGTGCCAGCAGTCCTTATGGGGGCTTCAATGAGCAGTTCTTC. Protein product: CASSPYGGFNEQFF.

The chain uses TRBV7-2 and TRBJ1-1; the D gene is possibly TRBD1 (6 bases). From germline, CDR1 is SGHTA and CDR2 FQGNSA. There are 15 residues in the CDR3. Deletions cut 1 base from V and 2 bases from J, with 11 bases between. This CDR3 is CASSLVAGENTEAFF. CDR3 in DNA: TGTGCCAGCAGCTTAGTGGCAGGGGAAAACACTGAAGCTTTCTTT.

The chain combines TRBV10-2 with TRBJ2-7; the match to TRBD2 covers 11 bases. Losses at the gene ends were 6 bases for V and 0 bases for J; bases not matched to a gene: 1. Per the germline V gene, CDR1 is WSHSY and CDR2 is SAAADI. The CDR3 sequence is 14 residues long. The CDR3 DNA follows: TGCGCCAGCAGCCTAGCGGGAGGCTCCTACGAGCAGTACTTC. Translation: CASSLAGGSYEQYF.

The rearrangement joins TRBV5-1 to TRBJ1-6, with 8 bases that match TRBD1. V lost 7 bases and J lost 9; bases outside the gene matches: 6. This CDR3 region has 13 residues. The germline V gene encodes CDR1 SGHRS and CDR2 YFSETQ. The DNA of the CDR3 is TGCGCCAGCTCGGGACAGGATTTTTCACCCCTCCACTTT. As protein: CASSGQDFSPLHF.